This T cell receptor beta chain came from a study of early T cells in non-severe SARS-CoV-2 infection. Turning to the study itself: Sequenced material consisted of bulk RNA (from unsorted whole blood), and chains were unpaired.

This clonotype was observed a handful of times. Attachment of unique molecular identifiers to individual cDNA molecules was performed. Each CDR3 protein gets one entry after TCRdb re-called the 5' RACE reads with MiXCR. The sample has about 80,000 distinct CDR3 sequences, around 12% seen once. The sequences come from whole blood, collected at baseline. This clonotype was obtained from an adult who was a healthcare worker with PCR-confirmed SARS-CoV-2 infection or an uninfected control (not recorded which). The donor label of this sample is uncertain.

CDR3 DNA sequence: TGCGCCAGCAGGGGACAGGATTTTCCCTACAATGAGCAGTTCTTC. Amino acid sequence: CASRGQDFPYNEQFF. The chain joins TRBV4-1 to TRBJ2-1; 8 bases map to TRBD1. The CDR3 has 15 amino acids. The V gene's germline CDR1 is MGHRA and CDR2 YSYEKL. With V trimmed by 6 bases and J by 2 bases, 6 bases remained unmatched.